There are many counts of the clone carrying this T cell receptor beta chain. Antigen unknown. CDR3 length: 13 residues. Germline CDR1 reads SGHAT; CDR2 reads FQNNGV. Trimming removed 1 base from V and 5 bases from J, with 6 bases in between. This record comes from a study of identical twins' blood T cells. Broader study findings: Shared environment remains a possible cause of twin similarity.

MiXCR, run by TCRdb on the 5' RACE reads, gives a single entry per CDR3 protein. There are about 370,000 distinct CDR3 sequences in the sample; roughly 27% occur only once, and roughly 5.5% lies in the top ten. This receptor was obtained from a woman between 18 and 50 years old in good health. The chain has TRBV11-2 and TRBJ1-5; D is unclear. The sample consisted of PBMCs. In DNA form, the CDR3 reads TGTGCCAGCAGCTTAGGAATGTATCAGCCCCAGCATTTT. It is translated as CASSLGMYQPQHF.